These 6 T cell receptor beta chains originate from one sample sequenced in a study of cytomegalovirus exposure and HLA in healthy donors. The PCR contained 60 Vbeta and 13 Jbeta primers. Clones were read by immunoSEQ multiplex PCR, and TCRdb kept only the in-frame ones, dropping some. The sample consists of some 160,000 clones, approximately 84% of them appearing once. The specimen sequenced was PBMCs. The receptors shown here come from a man younger than 45 in good health and CMV-seropositive.

V is TRBV12-1 and J is TRBJ2-7; the table's D call of TRBD2 was not tested on the DNA. TRBV12-1 is a recognized pseudogene. The CDR3 contains 16 residues. The CDR3: CASSFLSGEELYEQYV. CDR3 in DNA: TGTGCCAGCAGCTTTTTGTCGGGGGAGGAACTATACGAGCAGTACGTC.

V is TRBV2 and J is TRBJ2-5, with D maybe TRBD1 (5 bases). V was shortened by 4 bases and J by 1 base, with 10 bases between the two germline ends. The CDR3 runs 14 residues. The germline gives CDR1 SNHLY, CDR2 FYNNEI. CDR3 protein: CASSADSFQETQYF. The CDR3 region has the DNA TGTGCCAGCAGTGCCGACAGTTTCCAAGAGACCCAGTACTTC.

The chain carries TRBV25-1 and TRBJ2-1; D may be TRBD2 (6 bases). The CDR3 length is 12 residues. Per germline, CDR1 MGHDK and CDR2 SYGVNS. V gave up 5 bases and J gave up 9 bases, with 11 bases separating them. The CDR3 bases are TGTGCCAGCAGTATAGCGGCGAGTGAGCAGTTCTTC. Its translation: CASSIAASEQFF.

The chain links TRBV7-2 to TRBJ2-5; 8 bases are a match to TRBD1. The V gene's germline CDR1 is SGHTA and CDR2 FQGNSA. CDR3 size: 15 residues. The trim removed 4 bases at V and 4 bases at J, leaving 8 bases unmatched. Here the CDR3 reads CASSSGGVYRETQYF. CDR3 in DNA: TGTGCCAGCAGCTCAGGGGGCGTGTATAGAGAGACCCAGTACTTC.

The rearrangement uses TRBV5-4 and TRBJ1-1; D remains ambiguous. The CDR3 is 12 amino acids. Trimming stripped 4 bases from V and 1 base from J, with 5 bases between. Germline V gene data show CDR1 as SGHNT and CDR2 as YYREEE (reference sequence). The CDR3, as DNA: TGTGCCAGCAGCCTCCCGAACACTGAAGCTTTCTTT. Protein: CASSLPNTEAFF. The variable domain in full, completed from reference TRBV5-4 and TRBJ1-1, reads ETGVTQSPTHLIKTRGQQVTLRCSSQSGHNTVSWYQQALGQGPQFIFQYYREEENGRGNFPPRFSGLQFPNYSSELNVNALELDDSALYLCASSLPNTEAFFGQGTRLTVV.

This chain connects TRBV10-3 to TRBJ2-3; tentative D call: TRBD2 (6 bases). CDR3 length equals 15 residues. Germline lookup yields CDR1 ENHRY and CDR2 SYGVKD. V lost 0 bases and J lost 2, with 9 bases in between. The DNA for the CDR3 is TGTGCCATCAGTGAGTCTAGCGGCATCACAGATACGCAGTATTTT. Translating gives CAISESSGITDTQYF.